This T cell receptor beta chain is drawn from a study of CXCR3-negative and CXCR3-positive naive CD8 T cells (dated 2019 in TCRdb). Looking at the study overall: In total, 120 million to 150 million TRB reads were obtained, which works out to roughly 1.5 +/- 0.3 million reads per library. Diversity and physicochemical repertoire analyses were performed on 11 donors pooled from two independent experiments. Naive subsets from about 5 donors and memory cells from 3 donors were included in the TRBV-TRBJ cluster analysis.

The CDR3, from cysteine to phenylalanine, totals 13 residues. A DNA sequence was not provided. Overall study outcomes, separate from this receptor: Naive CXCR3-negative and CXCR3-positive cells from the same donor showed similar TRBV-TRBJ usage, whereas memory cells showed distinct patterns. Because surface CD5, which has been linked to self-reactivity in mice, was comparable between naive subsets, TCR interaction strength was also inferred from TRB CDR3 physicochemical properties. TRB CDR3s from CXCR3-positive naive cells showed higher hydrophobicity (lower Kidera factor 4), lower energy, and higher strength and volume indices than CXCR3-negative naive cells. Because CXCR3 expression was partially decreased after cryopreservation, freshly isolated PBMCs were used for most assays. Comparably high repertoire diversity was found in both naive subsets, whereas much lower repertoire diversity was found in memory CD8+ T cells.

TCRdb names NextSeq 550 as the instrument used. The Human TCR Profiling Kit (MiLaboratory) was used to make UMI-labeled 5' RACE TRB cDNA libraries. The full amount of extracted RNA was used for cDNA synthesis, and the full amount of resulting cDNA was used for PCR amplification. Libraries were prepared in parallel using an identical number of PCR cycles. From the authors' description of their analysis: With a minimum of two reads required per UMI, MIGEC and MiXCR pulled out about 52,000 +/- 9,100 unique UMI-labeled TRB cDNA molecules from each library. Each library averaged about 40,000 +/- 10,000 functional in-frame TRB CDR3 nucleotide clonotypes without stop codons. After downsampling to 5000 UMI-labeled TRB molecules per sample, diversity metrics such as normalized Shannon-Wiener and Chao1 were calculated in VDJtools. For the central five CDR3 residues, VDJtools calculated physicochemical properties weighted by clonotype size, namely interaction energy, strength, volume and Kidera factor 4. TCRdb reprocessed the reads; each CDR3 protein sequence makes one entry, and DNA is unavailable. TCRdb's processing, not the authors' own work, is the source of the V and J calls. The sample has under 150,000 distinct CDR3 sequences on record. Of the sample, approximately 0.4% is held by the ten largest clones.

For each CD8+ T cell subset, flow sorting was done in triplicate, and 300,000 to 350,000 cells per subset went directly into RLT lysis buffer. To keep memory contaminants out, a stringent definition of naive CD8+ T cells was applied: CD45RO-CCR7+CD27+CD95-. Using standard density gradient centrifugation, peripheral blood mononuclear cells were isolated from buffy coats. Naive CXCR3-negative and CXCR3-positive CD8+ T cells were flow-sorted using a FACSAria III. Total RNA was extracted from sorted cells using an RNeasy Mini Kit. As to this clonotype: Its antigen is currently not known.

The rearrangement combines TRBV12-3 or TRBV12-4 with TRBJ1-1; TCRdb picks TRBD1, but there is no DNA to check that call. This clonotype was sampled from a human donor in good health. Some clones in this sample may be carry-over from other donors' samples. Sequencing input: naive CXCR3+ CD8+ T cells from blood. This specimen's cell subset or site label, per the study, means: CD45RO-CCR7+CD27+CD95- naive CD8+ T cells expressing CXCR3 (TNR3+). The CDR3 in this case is CASSHTGPTEAFF.